This section outlines one TCR beta chain sequence together with its context. This CDR3 comprises 15 residues. V was clipped by 3 bases and J by 5 bases; unmatched bases: 7. Germline V lookup: CDR1 SGHRS, CDR2 YFSETQ. The sample belongs to a study of blood T cell repertoires in COVID-19. About the study: COVID-19 samples collected from the United States, Italy and Spain covered acute and convalescent phases. T cells, B-cell-depleted T cells, or PBMCs provided the cDNA or gDNA that served as material.

Per the authors' pipeline: Using reference gene primer amplification, nucleated cell counts were estimated. Libraries were prepared by immunoSEQ multiplex PCR; TCRdb keeps only in-frame clonotypes and omits some of them. That table is the source of V, J and clone size, and D and trimming were worked out from the DNA. The data contain 100,000 to 120,000 clones, around four fifths of them singletons. The clonotype originates from a woman aged 70-85 years with acute or convalescent COVID-19. The rearrangement links TRBV5-1 to TRBJ1-4, with 7 bases that match TRBD1. The specimen sequenced was peripheral blood. CDR3 region: CASSWTGQINEKLFF. CDR3 bases: TGCGCCAGCAGCTGGACGGGACAGATAAATGAAAAACTGTTTTTT.